This entry concerns a single TCR beta chain. The data originate from a study of blood T cell repertoires in COVID-19. Background on the study: Acute and convalescent COVID-19 samples came from the United States, Italy and Spain.

Germline CDR1 is SGHAT and CDR2 is FQDESV (reference sequence). The CDR3 has 16 amino acids. The ends were cut back, 5 bases at V and 1 base at J, with 15 bases in the middle. Assay used: immunoSEQ multiplex PCR; TCRdb lists only in-frame clones, some missing. The table records about 170,000 clones, around 90% of them present only once. The chain couples TRBV11-1 to TRBJ1-5; D possibly corresponds to TRBD1 (5 bases). This receptor was identified in a man aged 45-60 years who had recovered from COVID-19. Sequenced material: peripheral blood. CDR3 protein: CASSTKGVRSNQPQHF. The CDR3 DNA reads as TGTGCCAGCAGCACGAAAGGGGTGCGGAGCAATCAGCCCCAGCATTTT.